Sequencing of this T cell receptor beta chain was carried out in a study of T cell responses to AZD1222 COVID-19 vaccine. Using immunoSEQ multiplex PCR, the repertoire was profiled, and TCRdb retains in-frame clones only, with some absent. The sample totals about 140,000 clones. The junction had 6 bases not matched to a gene; V was cut back by 4 bases and J by 3 bases. Germline V CDR1 and CDR2: SGHRS, YFSETQ. The CDR3 extends over 14 amino acids. The specimen sequenced was peripheral blood. The chain links TRBV5-1 to TRBJ2-5; 7 nucleotides agree with TRBD1. The TCR originated in an adult in good health. The CDR3 DNA follows: TGCGCCAGCAGCAAGGGACAGAAAAAAGAGACCCAGTACTTC. Protein product: CASSKGQKKETQYF.